The 20 T cell receptor beta chains below come from one sample, sequenced in a study of T cell responses to AZD1222 COVID-19 vaccine. Sequencing used immunoSEQ multiplex PCR; TCRdb keeps in-frame clones, though not all of them. The data contain roughly 140,000 clones, around 91% of them singletons. The source was peripheral blood, collected on day 0 of AZD1222 vaccination. The source of these receptors is an adult in good health.

The J gene is TRBJ2-2, the V gene TRBV7-2; possibly TRBD1 for D (6 bases). V was shortened by 5 bases and J by 5 bases, with 15 bases between the two germline ends. CDR1 is SGHTA, CDR2 FQGNSA, per germline. The length of the CDR3 is 15 residues. The CDR3 spells CASSRKTGRTGELFF. The CDR3 bases are TGTGCCAGCAGCCGCAAGACAGGTCGGACCGGGGAGCTGTTTTTT.

The chain recombines TRBV19 with TRBJ2-5, with 11 bases lining up with TRBD1. Germline values: CDR1 LNHDA, CDR2 SQIVND (reference sequence). With 5 bases clipped from V and 10 bases from J, the junction kept 6 bases outside the gene matches. This CDR3 has 13 amino acids. CDR3 residues: CASSFGQGASQYF. CDR3 nucleotide sequence: TGTGCCAGTAGTTTCGGACAGGGGGCAAGCCAGTACTTC.

V usage is TRBV11-3 and J usage is TRBJ1-1, with no clear D. V was clipped by 5 bases and J by 1 base, with 11 bases between them. In germline, CDR1 is SGHNT, CDR2 YENEEA. The CDR3 totals 14 residues. The CDR3: CASSERYPNTEAFF. The CDR3 DNA reads as TGTGCCAGCAGCGAACGGTATCCGAACACTGAAGCTTTCTTT.

This clone was picked up one time. CDR3 loop: CASSLSHPDTQYF. CDR3 in DNA: TGTGCCAGCAGCTTATCACACCCAGATACGCAGTATTTT. The chain employs TRBV7-8 and TRBJ2-3; D is unclear. Germline V CDR1 and CDR2: SGHVS, FQNEAQ. This CDR3 spans 13 amino acids. V was clipped by 2 bases and J by 4 bases, with 7 bases between them.

The genes are TRBV7-9 and TRBJ2-6; 11 bases map to TRBD2. The J segment lost 4 bases and the V segment lost 5 bases, leaving 10 bases of the junction unmatched. The CDR3 covers 18 residues. Germline CDR1 reads SEHNR; CDR2 reads FQNEAQ (reference sequence). Written as DNA, the CDR3 is TGTGCCAGCAGCCCTCCGGGACTAGCGGCCTGGGGGGCCAACGTCCTGACTTTC. This gives the protein CASSPPGLAAWGANVLTF.

J is TRBJ2-7 and V is TRBV7-9; 8 bases are shared with TRBD2. The CDR3 has 13 amino acids. V shed 3 bases and J 2 bases; nucleotides not matched to a gene: 0. CDR1 and CDR2 (germline): SEHNR, FQNEAQ (reference sequence). CDR3 residues: CASSFGGAYEQYF. CDR3 in DNA: TGTGCCAGCAGCTTCGGGGGGGCCTACGAGCAGTACTTC.

The chain uses TRBV7-3 and TRBJ2-1, with 7 bases aligning to TRBD1. Germline V lookup: CDR1 SGHTA, CDR2 FQGTGA. The ends lost 1 base at V and 7 bases at J; junction bases unmatched: 4. This CDR3 spans 14 amino acids. In nucleotides, the CDR3 is TGTGCCAGCAGCTTAAACAGGGGAGATAATGAGCAGTTCTTC. Residues: CASSLNRGDNEQFF.

The chain is built from TRBV6-5 and TRBJ1-1; D unresolved. There are 13 residues in the CDR3. Trimming cost V 2 bases and J 11 bases, with 15 bases left between them. Germline CDR1 reads MNHEY; CDR2 reads SVGAGI. CDR3 DNA sequence: TGTGCCAGCAGTTACAGCCCCACTCAAGACGCTTTCTTT. As protein: CASSYSPTQDAFF.

The chain couples TRBV5-6 to TRBJ2-1, with TRBD2 identical over 7 bases. CDR3 size: 14 residues. Germline CDR1 reads SGHDT; CDR2 reads YYEEEE. V shed 5 bases, J shed 7 bases, and the junction held 9 bases outside the gene matches. CDR3: CASRPVWGGNEQFF. The CDR3 nucleotides are TGTGCCAGCAGGCCCGTATGGGGGGGAAATGAGCAGTTCTTC.

The V call is TRBV19, the J call TRBJ2-2; 7 nucleotides align to TRBD2. Germline V gives CDR1 LNHDA, CDR2 SQIVND (reference sequence). This CDR3 contains 15 residues. The J segment lost 3 bases and the V segment lost 4 bases, leaving 5 bases of the junction unmatched. The CDR3 protein is CASSRGRGYTGELFF. CDR3 DNA sequence: TGTGCCAGTAGTAGGGGGAGGGGCTACACCGGGGAGCTGTTTTTT.

This clone was recorded once. The genes are TRBV21-1 and TRBJ2-1. TRBV21-1 is recorded as a pseudogene. The CDR3 totals 15 residues. In nucleotides, the CDR3 is TGTGCCAGCCCCTGCCGAAGTACCTCCTACAATGAGCAGTTCTTC. Protein: CASPCRSTSYNEQFF.

The V gene is TRBV12-5, the J gene TRBJ1-3; no clear D gene. Germline CDR1 reads LGHNT; CDR2 reads FRNRAP. The CDR3 is 11 residues long. V lost 4 bases and J 5 bases, leaving 3 bases between the germline ends. CDR3 residues: CASGSRNTIYF. DNA of the CDR3: TGTGCTAGTGGTTCGCGAAACACCATATATTTT.

On this clone: Possible read error: a much larger clone is one base away. The chain couples TRBV20-1 to TRBJ1-1; D gene ambiguous. This CDR3 spans 11 amino acids. Trimming left V 2 bases short and J 11 bases short, with 12 bases between. Germline V gene data show CDR1 as DFQATT and CDR2 as SNEGSKA (reference sequence). In nucleotides, the CDR3 is TGCAGTGCTAGAACTCAGAGGGAGGCTTTCTTT. Encoded protein: CSARTQREAFF.

This rearrangement joins TRBV11-2 to TRBJ2-7, with D possibly called TRBD1 or TRBD2 (5 bases each). Looked up from germline, CDR1 is SGHAT and CDR2 is FQNNGV. Trimming pared 5 bases from V and 5 bases from J, leaving 19 bases between. This CDR3 region has 15 residues. In nucleotides, the CDR3 is TGTGCCAGCAGCCCAACTAGGGCAGGGTCTCACGAGCAGTACTTC. It codes for CASSPTRAGSHEQYF.

This clone was detected only once. The chain links TRBV19 to TRBJ2-3; 11 nucleotides align to TRBD1. CDR3 length: 15 amino acids. From germline, CDR1 is LNHDA and CDR2 SQIVND (reference sequence). With V trimmed by 6 bases and J by 2 bases, 4 bases remained unmatched. For the CDR3, the DNA is TGTGCCAGTAGGGACAGGGGGCATCCCACAGATACGCAGTATTTT. It codes for CASRDRGHPTDTQYF.

This clone showed up just a few times. The chain links TRBV12-5 to TRBJ1-5, with 7 bases lining up with TRBD1. Germline trimming cut 5 bases from V and 6 bases from J; bases unmatched to any gene: 10. Germline CDR1 is LGHNT and CDR2 is FRNRAP. This CDR3 is 15 amino acids long. As DNA, the CDR3 is TGTGCTAGTGGTCTCGACAGGGACCTTTTTCAGCCCCAGCATTTT. Translation gives CASGLDRDLFQPQHF.

V is TRBV18 and J is TRBJ1-1; a weak D match, TRBD1 (6 bases). Germline V gives CDR1 KGHSH, CDR2 LQKENI. The CDR3 loop spans 16 amino acids. V was pared by 0 bases and J by 4 bases, with 15 bases between. The CDR3 bases are TGTGCCAGCTCACCACCCCGGGGGCGGATGGGCACTGAAGCTTTCTTT. It yields the protein CASSPPRGRMGTEAFF.

The chain links TRBV27 to TRBJ2-7, with 7 bases matching TRBD1. V lost 8 bases to trimming and J lost 6 bases; unmatched junction nucleotides: 13. The CDR3 length is 14 residues. The germline V gene encodes CDR1 MNHEY and CDR2 SMNVEV (reference sequence). CDR3 DNA sequence: TGTGCCAGCGCAACCGGGACAGCCCCCACCGAGCAGTACTTC. Translated: CASATGTAPTEQYF.

This clone is a singleton in its sample. The chain recombines TRBV3-1 (or the pseudogene TRBV3-2) with TRBJ2-1; possible D gene TRBD2, 5 bases. The CDR3 extends over 16 amino acids. Deletions cut 1 base from V and 1 base from J, with 11 bases between. Germline V gene lookup returns CDR1 LGHDT and CDR2 YNNKEL (reference sequence). The CDR3 bases are TGTGCCAGCAGCCAAGGACCTAGCTTTTCCTACAATGAGCAGTTCTTC. It translates to CASSQGPSFSYNEQFF.

The chain recombines TRBV3-1 (or the pseudogene TRBV3-2) with TRBJ2-6, with TRBD2 matching over 16 bases. Losses at the gene ends were 5 bases for V and 4 bases for J; bases not matched to a gene: 8. CDR3 length: 19 residues. Per germline, CDR1 LGHDT and CDR2 YNNKEL (reference sequence). This chain's CDR3 is CASSGFGTSGGVGANVLTF. The CDR3 region has the DNA TGTGCCAGCAGCGGTTTTGGGACTAGCGGGGGGGTCGGGGCCAACGTCCTGACTTTC.